Here is one TCR beta chain with its context. This record comes from a study of blood T cell repertoires in COVID-19. Looking at the study overall: T cells, B-cell-depleted T cells, or PBMCs supplied cDNA or gDNA.

CDR1 is SGHRS, CDR2 YFSETQ, per germline. The ends lost 0 bases at V and 5 bases at J; junction bases unmatched: 5. This CDR3 region has 16 residues. In the authors' methods: Estimation of nucleated cell counts was performed using reference gene primer amplification. Method: immunoSEQ multiplex PCR; TCRdb's copy keeps in-frame clones and lacks some. V and J calls plus clone size are reproduced from that table; the DNA served to infer D and trimming. The sample includes about 11,000 clones, around 71% seen only once; the top ten take about 6.1%. The source of this sequence is a man aged 60-69 years with COVID-19, enrolled during active disease. The V gene is TRBV5-1, the J gene TRBJ2-3; 11 bases line up with TRBD2. The sequenced sample was peripheral blood. In nucleotides, the CDR3 is TGCGCCAGCAGCTTGGGACTAGCGGGGAAGGGAGATACGCAGTATTTT. This translates into CASSLGLAGKGDTQYF.